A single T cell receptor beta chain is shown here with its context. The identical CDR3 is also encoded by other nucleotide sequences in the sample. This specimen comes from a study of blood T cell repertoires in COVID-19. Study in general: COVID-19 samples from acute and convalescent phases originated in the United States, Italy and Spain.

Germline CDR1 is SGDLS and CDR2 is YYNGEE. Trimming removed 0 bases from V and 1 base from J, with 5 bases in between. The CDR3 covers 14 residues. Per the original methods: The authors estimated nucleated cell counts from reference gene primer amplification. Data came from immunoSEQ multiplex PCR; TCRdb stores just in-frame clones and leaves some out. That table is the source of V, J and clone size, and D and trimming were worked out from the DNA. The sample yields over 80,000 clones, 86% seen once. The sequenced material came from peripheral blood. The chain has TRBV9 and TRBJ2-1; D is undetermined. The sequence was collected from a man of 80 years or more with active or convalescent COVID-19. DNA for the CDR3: TGTGCCAGCAGCGTAGGGAGTTCCTACAATGAGCAGTTCTTC. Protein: CASSVGSSYNEQFF.